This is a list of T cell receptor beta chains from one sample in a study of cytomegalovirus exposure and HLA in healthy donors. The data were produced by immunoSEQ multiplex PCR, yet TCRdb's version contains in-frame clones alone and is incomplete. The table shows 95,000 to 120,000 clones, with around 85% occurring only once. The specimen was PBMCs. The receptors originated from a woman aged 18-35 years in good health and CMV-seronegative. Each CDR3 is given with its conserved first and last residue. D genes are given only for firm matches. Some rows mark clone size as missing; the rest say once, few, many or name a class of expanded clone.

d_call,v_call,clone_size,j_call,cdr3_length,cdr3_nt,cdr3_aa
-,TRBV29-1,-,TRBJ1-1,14,TGCAGCGTTGAAAACACAGGGCGAGTCAATGAAGCTTTCTTT,CSVENTGRVNEAFF
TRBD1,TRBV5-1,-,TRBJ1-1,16,TGCGCCAGCAGCGCCGGGACAGGCCTTGGTAACACTGAAGCTTTCTTT,CASSAGTGLGNTEAFF
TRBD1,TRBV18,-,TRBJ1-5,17,TGTGCCAGCTCACCGGAAAACAGGGGGTTAGGGAATCAGCCCCAGCATTTT,CASSPENRGLGNQPQHF
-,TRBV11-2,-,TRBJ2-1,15,TGTGCCAGCAGCTTAGACGGTACAGAATACAATGAGCAGTTCTTC,CASSLDGTEYNEQFF
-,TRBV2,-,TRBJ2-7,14,TGTGCCAGCAGTTTAACAGGGCCTACCTACGAGCAGTACTTC,CASSLTGPTYEQYF
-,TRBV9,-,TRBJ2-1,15,TGTGCCAGCAGCGTAGAAGACAGCCTACTTAATGAGCAGTTCTTC,CASSVEDSLLNEQFF
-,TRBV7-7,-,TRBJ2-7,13,TGTGCCAGCAGCTTAGGTCGTTCCTACGAGCAGTACTTC,CASSLGRSYEQYF
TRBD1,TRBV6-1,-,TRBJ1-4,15,TGTGCCAGCAGTGATCAGACAGGGGGGAATGAAAAACTGTTTTTT,CASSDQTGGNEKLFF
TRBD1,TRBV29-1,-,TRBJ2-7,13,TGCAGCGTGGAAGGACAGGGAGCTTACGAGCAGTACTTC,CSVEGQGAYEQYF
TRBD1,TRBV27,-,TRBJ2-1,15,TGTGCCAGCAGTTCGGCACAGGGGATCTACAATGAGCAGTTCTTC,CASSSAQGIYNEQFF
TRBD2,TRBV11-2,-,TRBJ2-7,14,TGTGCCAGCACCGGACTAGCGGACTCCTACGAGCAGTACTTC,CASTGLADSYEQYF
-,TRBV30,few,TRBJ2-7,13,TGTGCCTGGACCCCTGGGGCCCGTTGGGAGCAGTACTTC,CAWTPGARWEQYF
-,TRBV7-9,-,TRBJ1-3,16,TGTGCCAGCAGACGAAATCAAGGAGAATCTGGAAACACCATATATTTT,CASRRNQGESGNTIYF
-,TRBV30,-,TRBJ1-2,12,TGTGCCTGGAGTCCACTGGGGCGTGGCTACACCTTC,CAWSPLGRGYTF
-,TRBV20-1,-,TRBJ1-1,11,TGCAGTGCTCCTCTGGAGACTGAAGCTTTCTTT,CSAPLETEAFF
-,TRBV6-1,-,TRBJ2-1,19,TGTGCCAGCAGTGAGTTTTTATTGTCGGGTCTAGGGGAGGACAATGAGCAGTTCTTC,CASSEFLLSGLGEDNEQFF
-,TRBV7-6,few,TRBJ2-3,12,TGTGCCAGCAGCCCAGGGGCAGATACGCAGTATTTT,CASSPGADTQYF
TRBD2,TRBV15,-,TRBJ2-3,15,TGTGCCACCAGCAGAGGAGGCGGGGGGGCAGATACGCAGTATTTT,CATSRGGGGADTQYF
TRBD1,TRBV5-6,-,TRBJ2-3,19,TGTGCCAGCAGCTTATGGGGGGACAGGGGGCGTCCGGGCACAGATACGCAGTATTTT,CASSLWGDRGRPGTDTQYF
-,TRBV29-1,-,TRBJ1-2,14,TGCAGCACTACCGAAGCGGCAGGGGACTATGGCTACACCTTC,CSTTEAAGDYGYTF
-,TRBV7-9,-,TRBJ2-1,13,TGTGCCAGCAGCTTTAGGAGCACCAGTGAGCAGTTCTTC,CASSFRSTSEQFF
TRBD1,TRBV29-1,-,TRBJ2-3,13,TGCAGCGCCTGGGACAGGGGGCCAGATACGCAGTATTTT,CSAWDRGPDTQYF
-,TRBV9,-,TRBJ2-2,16,TGTGCCAGCAGCCCATCGGAGGGCGCGAACACCGGGGAGCTGTTTTTT,CASSPSEGANTGELFF
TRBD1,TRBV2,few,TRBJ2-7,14,TGTGCCAGCAGTTATGGACAGGGGAGGTACGAGCAGTACTTC,CASSYGQGRYEQYF
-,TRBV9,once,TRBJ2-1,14,TGTGCCAGCAGCGTAGATGGGGGGTGGGATGAGCAGTTCTTC,CASSVDGGWDEQFF
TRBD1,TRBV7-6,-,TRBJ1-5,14,TGTGCCAGCAGCTCTATTACAGGGGAGCAGCCCCAGCATTTT,CASSSITGEQPQHF
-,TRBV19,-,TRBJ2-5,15,TGTGCCAGTAGTAAGCGCAGGGAGGTCCAAGAGACCCAGTACTTC,CASSKRREVQETQYF
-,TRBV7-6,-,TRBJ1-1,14,TGTGCCAGCAGCTTAGAGGGGGAGAGCACTGAAGCTTTCTTT,CASSLEGESTEAFF
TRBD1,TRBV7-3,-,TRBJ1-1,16,TGTGCCAGCAGCTTAAGACAGGGAGACATGAACACTGAAGCTTTCTTT,CASSLRQGDMNTEAFF
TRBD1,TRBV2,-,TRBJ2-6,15,TGTGCCAGCAGAGGGACAGGGTATGGGGCCAACGTCCTGACTTTC,CASRGTGYGANVLTF
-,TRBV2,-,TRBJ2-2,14,TGTGCCAGCAAGGGGCTCTTTATCACCGGGGAGCTGTTTTTT,CASKGLFITGELFF
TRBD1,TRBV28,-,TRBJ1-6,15,TGTGCCAGCGGACAGGACATTAACTATAATTCACCCCTCCACTTT,CASGQDINYNSPLHF
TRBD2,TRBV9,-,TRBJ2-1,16,TGTGCCAGCAGCGTATCGGGCGGGGGGCTTTACAATGAGCAGTTCTTC,CASSVSGGGLYNEQFF
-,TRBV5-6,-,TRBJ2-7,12,TGTGCCAGCAGCCCAGGGTTCTACGAGCAGTACTTC,CASSPGFYEQYF
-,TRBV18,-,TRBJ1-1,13,TGTGCCAGCTCACTTCAAACGGGAACTGAAGCTTTCTTT,CASSLQTGTEAFF
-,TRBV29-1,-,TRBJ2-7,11,TGCAGCGTTGGAGCAATCCCAGAGCAGTACTTC,CSVGAIPEQYF
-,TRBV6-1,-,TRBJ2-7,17,TGTGCCAGCAGTGAGTGGGGTCTGGGCAGGGAAGCCTACGAGCAGTACTTC,CASSEWGLGREAYEQYF
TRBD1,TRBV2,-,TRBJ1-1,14,TGTGCCAGCAGTGAAGCTCGGACAGGGTTTGAAGCTTTCTTT,CASSEARTGFEAFF
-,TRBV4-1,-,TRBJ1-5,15,TGCGCCAGCAGCGCGGTCCAGGGGAATAATCAGCCCCAGCATTTT,CASSAVQGNNQPQHF
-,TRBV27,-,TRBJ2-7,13,TGTGCCAGCAGTTTAACAGTTTCCTACGAGCAGTACTTC,CASSLTVSYEQYF
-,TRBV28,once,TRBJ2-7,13,TGTGCCAGCAGTAGCCGGCTAGCCTACGAGCAGTACTTC,CASSSRLAYEQYF
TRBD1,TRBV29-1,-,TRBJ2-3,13,TGCAGCGTTGAGGGACAGCTCACAGATACGCAGTATTTT,CSVEGQLTDTQYF
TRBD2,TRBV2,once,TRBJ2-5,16,TGTGCCAGCAGTGTAGGCGACGGGACTACACAAGAGACCCAGTACTTC,CASSVGDGTTQETQYF
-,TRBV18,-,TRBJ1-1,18,TGTGCCAGCTCACCACCCTCCCAGGGAGGGTTTGGGAAAACTGAAGCTTTCTTT,CASSPPSQGGFGKTEAFF
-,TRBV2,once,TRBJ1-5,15,TGTGCCAGCAGTGAATTAGTCGCAGGAAATCAGCCCCAGCATTTT,CASSELVAGNQPQHF
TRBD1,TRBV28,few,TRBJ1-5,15,TGTGCCAGCAGTCCATCGGGACAGGGGAGTCAGCCCCAGCATTTT,CASSPSGQGSQPQHF
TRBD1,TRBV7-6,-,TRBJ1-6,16,TGTGCCAGCAGCCCGAGTTCAGGGGGCGCAAGCCTGACCCTCCACTTT,CASSPSSGGASLTLHF
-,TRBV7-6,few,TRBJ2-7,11,TGTGCCAGCAGCTCTACCTACGAGCAGTACTTC,CASSSTYEQYF
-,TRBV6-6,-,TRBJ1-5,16,TGTGCCAGCAGTTACTCCGTTGACAGGAATAATCAGCCCCAGCATTTT,CASSYSVDRNNQPQHF
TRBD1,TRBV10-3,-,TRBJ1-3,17,TGTGCCATCAGTGAGCCTCAGACAGGGCTGGTTGGAAACACCATATATTTT,CAISEPQTGLVGNTIYF